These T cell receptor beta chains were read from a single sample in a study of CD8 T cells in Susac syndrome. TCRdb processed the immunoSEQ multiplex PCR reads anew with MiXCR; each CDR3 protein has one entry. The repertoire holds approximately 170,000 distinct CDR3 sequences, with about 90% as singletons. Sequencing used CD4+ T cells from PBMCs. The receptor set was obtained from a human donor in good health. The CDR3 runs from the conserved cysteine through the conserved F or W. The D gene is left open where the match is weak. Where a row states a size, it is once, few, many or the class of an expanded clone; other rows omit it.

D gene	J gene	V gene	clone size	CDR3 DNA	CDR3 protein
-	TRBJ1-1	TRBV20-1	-	TGCAGTGCTAGAGTCGACAGACACACTGAAGCTTTCTTT	CSARVDRHTEAFF
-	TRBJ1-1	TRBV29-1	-	TGCAGCGCTCAGAACACTGAAGCTTTCTTT	CSAQNTEAFF
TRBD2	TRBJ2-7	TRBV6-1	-	TGTGCCAGCAGGAGAGGTCTAGCGGGAAAGGGGGACTACGAGCAGTACTTC	CASRRGLAGKGDYEQYF
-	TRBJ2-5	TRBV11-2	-	TGCGCCAGCAGCTTAGATCGGGGGGCCCCCCAAGAGACCCAGTACTTC	CASSLDRGAPQETQYF
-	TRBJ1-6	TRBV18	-	TGTGCCAGCTCACCACCGTCGGGGCAGGGCAGCTCACCCCTCCACTTT	CASSPPSGQGSSPLHF
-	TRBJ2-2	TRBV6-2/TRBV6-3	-	TGTGCCAGCAGTTGGGCCGGGCGCACCGGGGAGCTGTTTTTT	CASSWAGRTGELFF
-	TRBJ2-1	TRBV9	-	TGTGCCAGCAGCGTAGAACAACATGAGCAGTTCTTC	CASSVEQHEQFF
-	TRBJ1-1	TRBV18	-	TGTGCCAGCTCACCACTCCTTGCAGCCAACACTGAAGCTTTCTTT	CASSPLLAANTEAFF
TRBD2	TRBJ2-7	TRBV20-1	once	TGCAGTGGGACAAACCTAGCTAGCGGGAGGGCCATATACGAGCAGTACTTC	CSGTNLASGRAIYEQYF
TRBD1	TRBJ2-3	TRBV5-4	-	TGTGCCAGCAGCTTGGCTCCGGGACAGGGCACAGATACGCAGTATTTT	CASSLAPGQGTDTQYF
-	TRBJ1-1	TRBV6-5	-	TGTGCCAGCAGTTACCAGACTTTGAACACTGAAGCTTTCTTT	CASSYQTLNTEAFF
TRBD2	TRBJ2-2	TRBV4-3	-	TGCGCCAGCAGCCAAGGAGGACTAGCGGGGGGCTCCACCGGGGAGCTGTTTTTT	CASSQGGLAGGSTGELFF
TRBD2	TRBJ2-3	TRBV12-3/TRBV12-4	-	TGTGCCAGCAGTCCCCTGGCGGGGGACGCAGATACGCAGTATTTT	CASSPLAGDADTQYF
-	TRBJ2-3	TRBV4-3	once	TGCGCCAGCAGCCAAGACCCCCCAGGCTTGGGGACAGATACGCAGTATTTT	CASSQDPPGLGTDTQYF
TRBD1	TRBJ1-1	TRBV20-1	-	TGCAGTGCTAGAGATTGGGCAGGGGGCGGATCGGACACTGAAGCTTTCTTT	CSARDWAGGGSDTEAFF
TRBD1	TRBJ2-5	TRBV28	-	TGTGCCAGCAGTCCAAACAGGGGGCCTGAGACCCAGTACTTC	CASSPNRGPETQYF
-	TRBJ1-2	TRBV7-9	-	TGTGCCAGCAGACCTACCGGGACCCAGAATGGCTACACCTTC	CASRPTGTQNGYTF
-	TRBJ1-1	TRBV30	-	TGTGCCTGGAGGACCGGAGGGGGGCTAGAAGCTTTCTTT	CAWRTGGGLEAFF
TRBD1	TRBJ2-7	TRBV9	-	TGTGCCAGCAGCTCCTCGGACAGGGGGAACAACGAGCAGTACTTC	CASSSSDRGNNEQYF
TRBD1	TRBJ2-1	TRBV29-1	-	TGCAGCGTGGACAGGGGGCATTTCACTGAGCAGTTCTTC	CSVDRGHFTEQFF
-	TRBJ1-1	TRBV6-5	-	TGTGCCAGCAGTTATATCCTAGGGGGGCGAGCTTTCTTT	CASSYILGGRAFF
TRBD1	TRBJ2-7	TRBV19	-	TGTGCCAGTAGCCCTCGACAGGGGGGCCTCGACGAGCAGTACTTC	CASSPRQGGLDEQYF
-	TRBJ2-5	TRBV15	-	TGTGCCACCAGCGGAGATGGGAGGAGGACCCAGTACTTC	CATSGDGRRTQYF
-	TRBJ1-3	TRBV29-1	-	TGCAGCGGGACATTCATGGGAGGAAACACCATATATTTT	CSGTFMGGNTIYF
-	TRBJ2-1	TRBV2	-	TGTGCCAGCAAAGCCGGGGTTTCCTACAATGAGCAGTTCTTC	CASKAGVSYNEQFF
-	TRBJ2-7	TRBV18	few	TGTGCCAGCTCACGAGGAGGACCCGGGGGTTACGAGCAGTACTTC	CASSRGGPGGYEQYF
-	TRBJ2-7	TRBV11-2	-	TGTGCCAGCAGCTTAGGCGGCAGGGGGGGATCCTACGAGCAGTACTTC	CASSLGGRGGSYEQYF
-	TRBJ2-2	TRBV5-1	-	TGCGCCAGCGGGAAAGGGGATTACACCGGGGAGCTGTTTTTT	CASGKGDYTGELFF
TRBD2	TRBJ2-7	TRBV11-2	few	TGTGCCAGCAGCTTTGGCGGGAGGGTGTACGAGCAGTACTTC	CASSFGGRVYEQYF
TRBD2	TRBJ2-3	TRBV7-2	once	TGTGCCAGCAGCTATCTAGCGGGGGTCGCAGATACGCAGTATTTT	CASSYLAGVADTQYF
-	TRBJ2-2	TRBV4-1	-	TGCGCCAGCAGCCAAGCCAATAGGGGACAGAACACCGGGGAGCTGTTTTTT	CASSQANRGQNTGELFF
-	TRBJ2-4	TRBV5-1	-	TGCGCCAGCAGCCCGGAAGGGGTTAAAAACATTCAGTACTTC	CASSPEGVKNIQYF
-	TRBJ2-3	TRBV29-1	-	TGCAGCGTTGCCCTCTGGGGTAAAGATCCTCCTGGCACAGATACGCAGTATTTT	CSVALWGKDPPGTDTQYF
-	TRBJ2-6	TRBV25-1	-	TGTGCCAGCAGTGAGAGGGGGTTCGAGCCCGGGGCCAACGTCCTGACTTTC	CASSERGFEPGANVLTF
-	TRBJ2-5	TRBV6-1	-	TGTGCCAGCCTGGACAGTCCAGAGACCCAGTACTTC	CASLDSPETQYF
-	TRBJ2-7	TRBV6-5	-	TGTGCCAGCAGTTACCTCCGCGAGCAGTACTTC	CASSYLREQYF
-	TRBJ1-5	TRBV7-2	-	TGTGCCAGCAGCTTAGAACTGATTAATCAGCCCCAGCATTTT	CASSLELINQPQHF
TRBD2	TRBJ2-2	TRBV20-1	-	TGCAGTGCTAGAGTAGCGGGGCAAACCGGGGAGCTGTTTTTT	CSARVAGQTGELFF
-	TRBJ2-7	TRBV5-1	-	TGCGCCAGCAGCTTGGACAGGCCATCCGAGCAGTACTTC	CASSLDRPSEQYF
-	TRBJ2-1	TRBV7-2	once	TGTGCCAGCAGCCCGTACTGGACGGCTTACAATGAGCAGTTCTTC	CASSPYWTAYNEQFF
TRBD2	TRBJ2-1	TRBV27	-	TGTGCCAGCAGTTACGCCCTAGCGGGATCGGATGAGCAGTTCTTC	CASSYALAGSDEQFF
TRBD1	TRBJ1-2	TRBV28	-	TGTGCCAGCAGCCTTGCAGGGGGCCTCGGCTACACCTTC	CASSLAGGLGYTF
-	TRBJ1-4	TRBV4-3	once	TGCGCCAGCAGCCAAGAGATGGCACGTGGAAAACTGTTTTTT	CASSQEMARGKLFF
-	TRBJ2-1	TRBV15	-	TGTGCCACCAGCAGAGATTCGGGGGCGTCCACGGTTGAGCAGTTCTTC	CATSRDSGASTVEQFF
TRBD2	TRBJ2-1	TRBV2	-	TGTGCCAGCCGATCGACTAGCGTCTACAATGAGCAGTTCTTC	CASRSTSVYNEQFF
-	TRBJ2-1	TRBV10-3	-	TGTGCCATCAGTGAAGGTCTAGAGTATGAGCAGTTCTTC	CAISEGLEYEQFF
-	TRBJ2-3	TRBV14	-	TGTGCCAGCAGCCACGTCACAGATACGCAGTATTTT	CASSHVTDTQYF
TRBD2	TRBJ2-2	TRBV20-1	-	TGCAGTGTAGCGGGAGGGCCAATCGGGGAGCTGTTTTTT	CSVAGGPIGELFF
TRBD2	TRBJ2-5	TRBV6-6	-	TGTGCCAGCAGTCGGGAGGTCCAAGAGACCCAGTACTTC	CASSREVQETQYF
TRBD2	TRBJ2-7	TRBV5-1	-	TGCGCCAGCAGCCTTGGGGATAGCGGGAGGACCTACGAGCAGTACTTC	CASSLGDSGRTYEQYF
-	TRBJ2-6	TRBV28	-	TGTGCCAGCAGGGAGGGGTCTGGGGCCAACGTCCTGACTTTC	CASREGSGANVLTF
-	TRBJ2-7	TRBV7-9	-	TGTGCCAGCAGCTTAGTTGTGTTACCGGGCGGAATTTACTACGAGCAGTACTTC	CASSLVVLPGGIYYEQYF
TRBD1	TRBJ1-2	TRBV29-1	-	TGCAGCGTTACGACAGGGGAAGATGGCTACACCTTC	CSVTTGEDGYTF
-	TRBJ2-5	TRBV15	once	TGTGCCACCAGCAGAGATCCTCAGGAGACCCAGTACTTC	CATSRDPQETQYF
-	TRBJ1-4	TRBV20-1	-	TGCAGTGCTAGAGACATATCAACTAATGAAAAACTGTTTTTT	CSARDISTNEKLFF
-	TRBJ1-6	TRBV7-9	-	TGTGCCAGCAGCCCTCAAGACGGTTCACCCCTCCACTTT	CASSPQDGSPLHF
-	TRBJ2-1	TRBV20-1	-	TGCAGTGGGCACGCGGCGGGGAGCTCCTACAATGAGCAGTTCTTC	CSGHAAGSSYNEQFF
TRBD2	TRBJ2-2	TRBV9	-	TGTGCCAGCAGCCTCCGACTAGCGGCTAGCGGGGAGCTGTTTTTT	CASSLRLAASGELFF
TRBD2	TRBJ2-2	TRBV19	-	TGTGCCAGTAGTATAGAAGCGGGAGTGACCGGGGAGCTGTTTTTT	CASSIEAGVTGELFF
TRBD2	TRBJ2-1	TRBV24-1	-	TGTGCCACCAGTGATCCTACTAGCGGATCCTACAATGAGCAGTTCTTC	CATSDPTSGSYNEQFF